This TCR beta chain was identified during a study of T cells in localized non-small cell lung cancer. Sequencing was performed with immunoSEQ multiplex PCR; in TCRdb, only in-frame clones are kept and a portion is missing. The sample shows tens of thousands of clones, roughly 76% of them seen only once. Germline assignment: CDR1 GTSNPN and CDR2 SVGIG (reference sequence). The length of the CDR3 is 13 residues. Trimming pared 2 bases from V and 7 bases from J, leaving 11 bases between. Here the sequenced sample was PBMCs, taken before any cancer treatment. The genes are TRBV30 and TRBJ1-4; unclear D gene. The receptor was derived from a man aged 35 to 69 with stage II lung adenocarcinoma. Here the CDR3 DNA reads TGTGCCTGGAGTTGGACCGAGGGTGAAAAACTGTTTTTT. Residues: CAWSWTEGEKLFF. The full variable domain, in which reference TRBV30 and TRBJ1-4 provide the parts outside the CDR3, is SQTIHQWPATLVQPVGSPLSLECTVEGTSNPNLYWYRQAAGRGLQLLFYSVGIGQISSEVPQNLSASRPQDRQFILSSKKLLLSDSGFYLCAWSWTEGEKLFFGSGTQLSVL.